This TCR beta chain is from a study of Ad26.COV2.S vaccination and SARS-CoV-2 variants. Findings and caveats of the study: Vaccinees showed greater spike-specific TCR breadth than placebo recipients. Non-spike TCR breadth did not differ much between vaccine and placebo recipients. The TCR breadth and depth analyses may have understated or missed part of the total T cell responses.

The treatment: roughly 20 received Ad26.COV2.S at low or high dose, single or two shots; roughly five received placebo; per-sample allocation not given. Collection of the samples took place on day 63 after the first injection of vaccine or placebo. Clones were read by immunoSEQ multiplex PCR, and TCRdb kept only the in-frame ones, dropping some. The table records some 250,000 clones, 88% of them present only once. This clone appeared a single time. Its cognate antigen is unknown. V lost 0 bases and J 3 bases, leaving 12 bases between the germline ends. The CDR3 spans 15 residues. The germline V gene has CDR1 LGHNA and CDR2 YSLEER.

The chain combines TRBV4-3 with TRBJ2-7, with D tentatively TRBD2 (5 bases). The material sequenced was peripheral blood, taken in a trial of Ad26.COV2.S vaccine versus placebo. The clonotype originates from a person between 18 and 65 years old who received the Ad26.COV2.S COVID-19 vaccine or a placebo. The CDR3 DNA is TGCGCCAGCAGCCAAGATCTAGCCCAAGGCTACGAGCAGTACTTC. Its protein is CASSQDLAQGYEQYF.